This T cell receptor (beta chain) was captured by sequencing in a study of CD8+ T cells in alopecia areata. Study-level background: Treated patients received oral tofacitinib, 5 to 10 mg twice daily.

Treatment reported: oral pan-JAK inhibitor, 5-10 mg twice daily. Germline V gene lookup returns CDR1 SEHNR and CDR2 FQNEAQ (reference sequence). Trimming cost V 11 bases and J 6 bases, with 17 bases left between them. The CDR3 contains 14 residues. As the sequencing template, cDNA was produced by extracting RNA and reverse transcribing it. Sequencing used immunoSEQ multiplex PCR; TCRdb keeps in-frame clones, though not all of them. The sample includes under 200,000 clones, about two thirds of them seen just once. This clone is medium-sized (0.01 to 0.1%) within its sample. This sequence joins TRBV7-9 and TRBJ1-6, with D uncertain. The sequences come from CD4+ T cells sorted from blood, collected at week 4, from a patient treated with tofacitinib. The receptor comes from a human donor with alopecia areata. The DNA for the CDR3 is TGTGCCCTCCAGTCGGCAGGCCCTAATTCACCCCTCCACTTT. Its protein is CALQSAGPNSPLHF. Based on the CDR3 plus reference TRBV7-9 and TRBJ1-6, the full variable domain is DTGVSQNPRHKITKRGQNVTFRCDPISEHNRLYWYRQTLGQGPEFLTYFQNEAQLEKSRLLSDRFSAERPKGSFSTLEIQRTEQGDSAMYLCALQSAGPNSPLHFGNGTRLTVT.